The 5 T cell receptor beta chains in this list originate from one sample, sequenced in a study of T cell responses to AZD1222 COVID-19 vaccine. Produced via immunoSEQ multiplex PCR; TCRdb's table is partial and in-frame only. The table shows some 100,000 clones, with roughly 84% occurring only once. The source material was peripheral blood, sampled 28 days after the second AZD1222 dose. These receptors were collected from an adult who received the AZD1222 COVID-19 vaccine.

V usage is TRBV9 and J usage is TRBJ2-7, with D perhaps TRBD1 (5 bases). CDR1 and CDR2 from the germline V gene are SGDLS and YYNGEE. This CDR3 spans 15 amino acids. Trimming left V 0 bases short and J 1 base short, with 11 bases between. CDR3 sequence: CASSVDQGSSYEQYF. The CDR3 DNA is TGTGCCAGCAGCGTAGATCAGGGCTCGTCCTACGAGCAGTACTTC.

The genes are TRBV5-1 and TRBJ1-1; the D is unclear. CDR3 length: 15 residues. Germline lookup yields CDR1 SGHRS and CDR2 YFSETQ. The V and J ends lost 0 bases and 4 bases respectively, with 13 bases between them. For the CDR3, the DNA is TGCGCCAGCAGCTTGGTAGGGTCCGAAGGCACTGAAGCTTTCTTT. Its translation: CASSLVGSEGTEAFF.

The CDR3: CASSLLDGHGAFF. CDR3 DNA: TGTGCCAGCTCACTTCTCGACGGGCATGGGGCTTTCTTT. V and J are TRBV18 and TRBJ1-1; unclear D gene. CDR1 KGHSH and CDR2 LQKENI come from the germline V gene. V was shortened by 4 bases and J by 11 bases, with 17 bases between the two germline ends. The CDR3 spans 13 residues.

The J gene is TRBJ2-7, the V gene TRBV27; D remains unclear. CDR3 length: 15 residues. Per germline, CDR1 MNHEY and CDR2 SMNVEV (reference sequence). Trimming stripped 7 bases from V and 3 bases from J, with 19 bases between. The DNA for the CDR3 is TGTGCCAGCATGACCCTTTCCCTTAGGAGCTACGAGCAGTACTTC. This sequence encodes CASMTLSLRSYEQYF.

V is TRBV19 and J is TRBJ2-3; D is unclear. The CDR3 length is 14 residues. V shed 0 bases and J shed 3 bases, with 7 bases lying between them. In germline, CDR1 is LNHDA, CDR2 SQIVND (reference sequence). This chain's CDR3 is CASSIDGFTDTQYF. The DNA for the CDR3 is TGTGCCAGTAGTATAGATGGGTTTACAGATACGCAGTATTTT. Drawing the rest from reference TRBV19 and TRBJ2-3, the complete variable domain is DGGITQSPKYLFRKEGQNVTLSCEQNLNHDAMYWYRQDPGQGLRLIYYSQIVNDFQKGDIAEGYSVSREKKESFPLTVTSAQKNPTAFYLCASSIDGFTDTQYFGPGTRLTVL.